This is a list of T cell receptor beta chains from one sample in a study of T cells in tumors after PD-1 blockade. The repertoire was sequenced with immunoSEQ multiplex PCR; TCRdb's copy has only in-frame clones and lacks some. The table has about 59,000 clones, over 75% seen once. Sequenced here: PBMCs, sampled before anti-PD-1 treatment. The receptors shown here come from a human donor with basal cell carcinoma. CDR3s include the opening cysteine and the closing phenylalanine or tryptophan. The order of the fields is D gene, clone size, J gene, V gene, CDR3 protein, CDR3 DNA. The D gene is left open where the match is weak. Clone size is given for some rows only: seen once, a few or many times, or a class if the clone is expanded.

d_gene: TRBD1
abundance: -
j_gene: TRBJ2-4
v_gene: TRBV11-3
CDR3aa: CASSAWDRGAKNIQYF
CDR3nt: TGTGCCAGCAGCGCATGGGACAGGGGGGCCAAAAACATTCAGTACTTC

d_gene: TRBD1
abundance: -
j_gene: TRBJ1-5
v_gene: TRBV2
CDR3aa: CASNQQGGQPQHF
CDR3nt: TGTGCCAGCAATCAACAGGGGGGTCAGCCCCAGCATTTT

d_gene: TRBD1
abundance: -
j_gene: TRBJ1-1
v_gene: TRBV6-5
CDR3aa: CASRLTGEHTEAFF
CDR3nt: TGTGCCAGCAGACTAACAGGGGAGCACACTGAAGCTTTCTTT

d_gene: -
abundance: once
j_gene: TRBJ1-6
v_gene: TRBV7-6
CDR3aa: CASSLESSPGNSPLHF
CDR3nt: TGTGCCAGCAGCTTAGAATCGTCACCAGGGAATTCACCCCTCCACTTT

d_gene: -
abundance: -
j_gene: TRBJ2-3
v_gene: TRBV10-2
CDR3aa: CASSVVASTDTQYF
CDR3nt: TGCGCCAGCAGTGTAGTAGCGAGCACAGATACGCAGTATTTT

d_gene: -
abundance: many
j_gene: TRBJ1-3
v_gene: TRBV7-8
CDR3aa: CASSFSKDIGNTIYF
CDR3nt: TGTGCCAGCAGCTTCAGTAAAGATATTGGAAACACCATATATTTT

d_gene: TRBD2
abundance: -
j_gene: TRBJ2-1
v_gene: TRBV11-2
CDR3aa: CASIQSGTSGVSYNEQFF
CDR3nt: TGTGCCAGCATCCAATCCGGGACTAGCGGGGTCTCCTACAATGAGCAGTTCTTC

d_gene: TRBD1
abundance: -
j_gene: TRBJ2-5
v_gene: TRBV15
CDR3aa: CATSSGQGGFQETQYF
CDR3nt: TGTGCCACCAGCAGCGGACAGGGAGGATTCCAAGAGACCCAGTACTTC

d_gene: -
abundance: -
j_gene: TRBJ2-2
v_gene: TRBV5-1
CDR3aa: CASSLGTVFTGELFF
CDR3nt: TGCGCCAGCAGCTTGGGGACAGTTTTTACCGGGGAGCTGTTTTTT

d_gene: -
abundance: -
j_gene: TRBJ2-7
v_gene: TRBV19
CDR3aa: CASSRGAGGRYEQYF
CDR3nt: TGTGCCAGTAGCCGGGGGGCCGGAGGGAGGTACGAGCAGTACTTC

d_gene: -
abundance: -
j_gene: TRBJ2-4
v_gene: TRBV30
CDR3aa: CAWSRRQLGDIQYF
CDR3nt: TGTGCCTGGAGTCGGAGACAATTAGGGGACATTCAGTACTTC

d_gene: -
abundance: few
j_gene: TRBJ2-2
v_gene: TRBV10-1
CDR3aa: CASRADNTGELFF
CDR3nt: TGCGCCAGCAGAGCAGATAACACCGGGGAGCTGTTTTTT

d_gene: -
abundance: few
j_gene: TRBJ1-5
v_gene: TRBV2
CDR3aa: CASSEALRSNQPQHF
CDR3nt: TGTGCCAGCAGTGAAGCGCTAAGGTCCAATCAGCCCCAGCATTTT

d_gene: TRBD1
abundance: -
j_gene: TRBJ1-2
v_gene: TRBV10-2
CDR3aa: CASTGTGTGYTF
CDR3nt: TGCGCCAGCACCGGGACAGGGACTGGCTACACCTTC

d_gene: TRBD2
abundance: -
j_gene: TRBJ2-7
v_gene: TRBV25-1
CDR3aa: CASKAGGFYEQYF
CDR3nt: TGTGCCAGCAAAGCGGGGGGGTTCTACGAGCAGTACTTC

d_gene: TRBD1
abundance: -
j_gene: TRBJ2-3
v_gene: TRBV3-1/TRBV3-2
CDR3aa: CASSQRTGPLGNTQYF
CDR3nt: TGTGCCAGCAGCCAAAGGACAGGACCGCTTGGGAATACGCAGTATTTT

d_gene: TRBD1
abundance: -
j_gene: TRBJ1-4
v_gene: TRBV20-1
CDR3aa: CSASRLQGASNEKLFF
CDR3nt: TGCAGTGCTAGTCGGCTCCAGGGGGCTTCTAATGAAAAACTGTTTTTT

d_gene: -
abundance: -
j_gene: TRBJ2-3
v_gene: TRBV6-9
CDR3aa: CATMRGGPGYTQYF
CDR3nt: TGTGCCACCATGAGAGGGGGGCCCGGGTATACGCAGTATTTT

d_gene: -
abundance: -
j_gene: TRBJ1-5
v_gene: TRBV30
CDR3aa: CAWSVHSGNQPQHF
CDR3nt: TGTGCCTGGAGTGTACATTCGGGAAATCAGCCCCAGCATTTT

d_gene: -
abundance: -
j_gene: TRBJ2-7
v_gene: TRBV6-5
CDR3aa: CASTRGGQRTYEQYF
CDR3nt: TGTGCCAGCACCCGAGGAGGGCAGAGGACCTACGAGCAGTACTTC

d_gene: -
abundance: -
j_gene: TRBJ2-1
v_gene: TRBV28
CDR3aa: CASSTSYNEQFF
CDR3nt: TGTGCCAGTTCGACTAGTTACAATGAGCAGTTCTTC

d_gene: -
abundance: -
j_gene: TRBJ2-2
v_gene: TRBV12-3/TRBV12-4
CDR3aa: CASTQATGELFF
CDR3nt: TGTGCCAGCACCCAGGCCACCGGGGAGCTGTTTTTT

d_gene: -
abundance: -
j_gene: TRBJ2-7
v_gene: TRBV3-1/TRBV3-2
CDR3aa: CASREQGSSYEQYF
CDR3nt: TGTGCCAGCAGAGAACAGGGATCGTCCTACGAGCAGTACTTC

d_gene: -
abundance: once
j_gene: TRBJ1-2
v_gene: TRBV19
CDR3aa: CASSIATGPGYTF
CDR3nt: TGTGCCAGTAGTATAGCCACGGGACCAGGCTACACCTTC

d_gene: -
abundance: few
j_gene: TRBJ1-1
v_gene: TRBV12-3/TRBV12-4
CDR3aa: CASSPQGSEAFF
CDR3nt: TGTGCCAGCAGCCCACAGGGATCTGAAGCTTTCTTT

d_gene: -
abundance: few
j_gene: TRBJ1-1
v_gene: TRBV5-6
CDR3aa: CASSLDRMENTEAFF
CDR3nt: TGTGCCAGCAGCTTGGATAGGATGGAGAACACTGAAGCTTTCTTT

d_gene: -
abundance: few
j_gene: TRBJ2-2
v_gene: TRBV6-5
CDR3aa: CASTRTHANTGELFF
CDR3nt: TGTGCCAGCACCCGGACACACGCGAACACCGGGGAGCTGTTTTTT

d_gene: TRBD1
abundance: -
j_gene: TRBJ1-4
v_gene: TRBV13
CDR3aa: CASSSDRGSNEKLFF
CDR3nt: TGTGCCAGCAGCTCCGACAGGGGATCTAATGAAAAACTGTTTTTT

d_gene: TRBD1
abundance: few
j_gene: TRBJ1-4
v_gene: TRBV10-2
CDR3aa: CASSRGSNEKLFF
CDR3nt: TGCGCCAGCAGCAGGGGGTCTAATGAAAAACTGTTTTTT

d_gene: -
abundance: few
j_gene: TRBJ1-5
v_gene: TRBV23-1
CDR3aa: CASSPVSGESGNQPQHF
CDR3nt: TGCGCCAGCAGTCCCGTCTCGGGGGAAAGTGGCAATCAGCCCCAGCATTTT

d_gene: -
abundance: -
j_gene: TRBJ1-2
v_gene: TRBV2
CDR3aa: CASIRGNNYGYTF
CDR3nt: TGTGCCAGCATTCGGGGTAATAACTATGGCTACACCTTC

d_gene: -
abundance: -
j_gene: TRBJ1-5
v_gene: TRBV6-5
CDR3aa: CASRVEGNQPQHF
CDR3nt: TGTGCCAGCAGGGTTGAGGGGAATCAGCCCCAGCATTTT

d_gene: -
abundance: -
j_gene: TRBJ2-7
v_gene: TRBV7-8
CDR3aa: CASSSVSYEQYF
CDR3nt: TGTGCCAGCAGCTCGGTTAGCTACGAGCAGTACTTC

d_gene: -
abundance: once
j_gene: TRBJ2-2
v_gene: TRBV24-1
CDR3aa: CATGGSTGELFF
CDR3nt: TGTGCCACCGGAGGGAGCACCGGGGAGCTGTTTTTT

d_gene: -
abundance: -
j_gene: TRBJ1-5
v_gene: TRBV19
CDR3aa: CASSIGPQGSNQPQHF
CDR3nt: TGTGCCAGTAGTATAGGTCCACAGGGATCTAATCAGCCCCAGCATTTT

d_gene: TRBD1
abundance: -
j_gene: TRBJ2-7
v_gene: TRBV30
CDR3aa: CAWSAIDRAEIGEQYF
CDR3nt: TGTGCCTGGAGTGCCATAGACAGGGCCGAAATCGGGGAGCAGTACTTC

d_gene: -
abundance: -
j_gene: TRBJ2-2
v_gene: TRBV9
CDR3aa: CASSSSWGFTGELFF
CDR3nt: TGTGCCAGCAGTTCAAGTTGGGGGTTCACCGGGGAGCTGTTTTTT

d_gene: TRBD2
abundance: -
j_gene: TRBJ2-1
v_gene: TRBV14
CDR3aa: CASSQAPGGNNEQFF
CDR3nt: TGTGCCAGCAGCCAAGCGCCGGGGGGTAACAATGAGCAGTTCTTC

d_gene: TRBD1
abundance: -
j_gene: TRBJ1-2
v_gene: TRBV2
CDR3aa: CASSEVRQGARIRGYTF
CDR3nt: TGTGCCAGCAGTGAAGTCAGGCAGGGGGCGAGGATAAGAGGCTACACCTTC

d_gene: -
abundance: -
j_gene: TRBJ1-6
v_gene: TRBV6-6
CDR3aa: CASSSRQVGPLHF
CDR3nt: TGTGCCAGCAGCTCCAGACAGGTCGGTCCCCTCCACTTT

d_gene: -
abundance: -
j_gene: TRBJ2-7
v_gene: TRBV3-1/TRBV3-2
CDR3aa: CASSGGFHYEQYF
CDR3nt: TGTGCCAGCAGCGGGGGGTTCCACTACGAGCAGTACTTC

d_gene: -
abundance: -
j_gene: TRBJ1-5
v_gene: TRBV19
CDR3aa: CASNKGQQSNQPQHF
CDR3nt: TGTGCCAGTAATAAAGGACAACAGAGCAATCAGCCCCAGCATTTT

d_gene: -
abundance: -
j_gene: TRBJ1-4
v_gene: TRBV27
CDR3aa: CASSLKRGEKLFF
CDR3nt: TGTGCCAGCAGTTTAAAACGGGGTGAAAAACTGTTTTTT

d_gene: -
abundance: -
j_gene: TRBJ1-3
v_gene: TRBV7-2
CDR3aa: CASSFSGSSGNTIYF
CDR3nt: TGTGCCAGCAGCTTTTCGGGGAGCTCTGGAAACACCATATATTTT

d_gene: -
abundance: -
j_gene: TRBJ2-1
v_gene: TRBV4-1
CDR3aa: CASSPIPFPSGSSYNEQFF
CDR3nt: TGCGCCAGCAGCCCCATCCCTTTTCCTAGTGGGAGCTCCTACAATGAGCAGTTCTTC

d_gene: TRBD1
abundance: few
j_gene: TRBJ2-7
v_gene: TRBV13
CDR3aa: CASSLSLPGQDSYEQYF
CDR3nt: TGTGCCAGCAGCTTAAGCCTTCCGGGACAGGATTCCTACGAGCAGTACTTC

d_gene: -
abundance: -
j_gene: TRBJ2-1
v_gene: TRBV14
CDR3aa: CASSSQVYNEQFF
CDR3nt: TGTGCCAGCAGCAGCCAGGTGTACAATGAGCAGTTCTTC

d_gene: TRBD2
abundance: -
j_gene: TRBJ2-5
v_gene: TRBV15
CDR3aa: CATSRGPRGAQETQYF
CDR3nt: TGTGCCACCAGCAGAGGTCCGCGGGGGGCTCAAGAGACCCAGTACTTC

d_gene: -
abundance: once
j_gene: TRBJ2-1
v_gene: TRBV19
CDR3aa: CASSIGRGHQFF
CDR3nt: TGTGCCAGTAGTATCGGGCGGGGCCACCAGTTCTTC

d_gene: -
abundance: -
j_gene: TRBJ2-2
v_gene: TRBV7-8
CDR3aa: CASSRDPSGELFF
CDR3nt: TGTGCCAGCAGCCGGGACCCCTCCGGGGAGCTGTTTTTT

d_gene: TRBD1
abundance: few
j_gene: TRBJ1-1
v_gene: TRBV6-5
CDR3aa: CASTLTGVTEAFF
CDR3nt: TGTGCCAGCACCCTGACAGGGGTTACTGAAGCTTTCTTT

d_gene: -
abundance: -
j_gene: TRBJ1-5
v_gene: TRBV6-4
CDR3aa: CASSDSRPSVPDQPQHF
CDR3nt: TGTGCCAGCAGTGACTCCAGGCCTTCGGTACCCGATCAGCCCCAGCATTTT

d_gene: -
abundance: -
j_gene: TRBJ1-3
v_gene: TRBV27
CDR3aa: CASSPLGRSRNTIYF
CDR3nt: TGTGCCAGCAGTCCCCTCGGGCGTAGTCGAAACACCATATATTTT

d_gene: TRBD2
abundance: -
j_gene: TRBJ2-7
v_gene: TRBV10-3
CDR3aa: CAISQFAGETYEQYF
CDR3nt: TGTGCCATCAGTCAATTCGCGGGGGAGACATACGAGCAGTACTTC

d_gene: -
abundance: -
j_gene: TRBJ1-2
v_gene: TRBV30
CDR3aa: CAWRDTYYGYTF
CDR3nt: TGTGCCTGGAGGGACACTTACTATGGCTACACCTTC

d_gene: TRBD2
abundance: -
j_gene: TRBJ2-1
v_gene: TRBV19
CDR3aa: CASSIFGGGSYNEQFF
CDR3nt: TGTGCCAGTAGTATATTCGGGGGGGGCTCCTACAATGAGCAGTTCTTC

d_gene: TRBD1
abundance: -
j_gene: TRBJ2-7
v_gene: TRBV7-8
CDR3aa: CASGPRQGATYEQYF
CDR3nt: TGTGCCAGCGGACCTCGGCAGGGGGCAACGTACGAGCAGTACTTC

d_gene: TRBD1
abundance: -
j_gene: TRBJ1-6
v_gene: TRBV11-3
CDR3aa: CASSTAKLGQGHSPLHF
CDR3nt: TGTGCCAGCAGCACAGCCAAATTGGGACAGGGACATTCACCCCTCCACTTT

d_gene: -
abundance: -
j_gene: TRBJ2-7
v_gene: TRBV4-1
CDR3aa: CASSQGGPLGEQYF
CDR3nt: TGCGCCAGCAGCCAAGGAGGTCCTCTTGGGGAGCAGTACTTC